This paragraph covers one T cell receptor (beta chain) sequence. Antigen unknown. The sample comes from a study of CD8+ T cells in alopecia areata. Study summary: Severity scoring for treated patients was based on the percentage of affected scalp area. General study results and limits: Given one nonresponder, whether baseline CD8+ expansion relates to response remains uncertain. With patients, TCR sharing proved less clear than in mice, a difference possibly related to HLA. Higher clonality was seen in lesional scalp than in normal scalp, especially in alopecia totalis/universalis.

Extraction and reverse transcription of RNA yielded cDNA as the sequencing template. Measured with immunoSEQ multiplex PCR; TCRdb has only the in-frame clones, and not every one. Among roughly 190,000 clones listed, roughly 70% were seen once. Described treatment: oral pan-JAK inhibitor, 5-10 mg twice daily. Per the germline V gene, CDR1 is SNHLY and CDR2 is FYNNEI. The CDR3 is 11 amino acids. The germline V and J ends were trimmed by 6 bases and 5 bases, with 4 bases remaining between them. The starting material was CD4+ T cells sorted from blood, obtained around week 49, from a patient treated with tofacitinib. The origin of this receptor is a human donor with alopecia areata. This sequence joins TRBV2 and TRBJ1-4; D uncertain. CDR3 sequence (DNA): TGTGCCAGCAGACTCAATGAAAAACTGTTTTTT. Amino acids: CASRLNEKLFF.